Listed below are T cell receptor beta chains from one sample, sequenced in a study of T cell changes during pregnancy in multiple sclerosis. Repertoires were generated with immunoSEQ multiplex PCR, while TCRdb's copy carries only in-frame clones and drops some. Here the sample spans tens of thousands of clones, over 75% being singletons. Material: peripheral blood, obtained before pregnancy. These receptor sequences come from a female donor with multiple sclerosis, enrolled in a pregnancy study. Both conserved end residues are part of each CDR3. The D gene is left open where the match is weak. Size is stated for part of the rows, as once, few or many counts, or as a class when the clone is expanded.

clone_size	j_call	d_call	v_call	cdr3_aa	cdr3_nt
once	TRBJ2-1	TRBD2	TRBV7-2	CASSSLGAGIYNEQFF	TGTGCCAGCAGCTCCTTAGGAGCGGGGATCTACAATGAGCAGTTCTTC
.	TRBJ1-1	TRBD1	TRBV4-3	CASSQDYRGKAFF	TGCGCCAGCAGCCAAGATTACAGGGGGAAAGCTTTCTTT
.	TRBJ2-7	.	TRBV7-3	CASSLTFSSGQYF	TGTGCCAGCAGCTTAACGTTTTCCAGCGGGCAGTACTTC
.	TRBJ1-2	TRBD1	TRBV4-3	CASSQGQVLSVTGQGDYGYTF	TGCGCCAGCAGCCAAGGGCAGGTGTTATCAGTCACGGGACAGGGTGACTATGGCTACACCTTC
.	TRBJ2-2	TRBD2	TRBV10-3	CAISAVEGGRPGELFF	TGTGCCATCAGTGCCGTGGAGGGAGGGAGGCCCGGGGAGCTGTTTTTT
.	TRBJ2-2	TRBD2	TRBV6-5	CATKTASGAGELFF	TGTGCCACCAAAACTGCTAGCGGCGCCGGGGAGCTGTTTTTT
.	TRBJ1-3	.	TRBV4-3	CASSHQSTGSGNTIYF	TGCGCCAGCAGCCACCAATCAACAGGCTCTGGAAACACCATATATTTT
.	TRBJ1-3	.	TRBV4-3	CASSHLQGGNTIYF	TGCGCCAGCAGCCATCTCCAGGGGGGAAACACCATATATTTT
.	TRBJ1-1	.	TRBV19	CASSIARGRAEAFF	TGTGCCAGTAGTATAGCCCGAGGGCGCGCTGAAGCTTTCTTT
.	TRBJ2-7	TRBD1	TRBV18	CASSPTGTGLNEQYF	TGTGCCAGCTCACCCACCGGGACAGGGCTCAACGAGCAGTACTTC
.	TRBJ2-7	TRBD1	TRBV7-9	CASSLASTGGEQYF	TGTGCCAGCAGCTTAGCATCCACAGGGGGCGAGCAGTACTTC
.	TRBJ1-5	.	TRBV6-5	CASSPPGNQPQHF	TGTGCCAGCAGCCCCCCGGGCAATCAGCCCCAGCATTTT
.	TRBJ1-6	TRBD1	TRBV7-2	CASSRQGAYSPLHF	TGTGCCAGCAGCCGACAGGGGGCCTATTCACCCCTCCACTTT
.	TRBJ2-1	TRBD1	TRBV5-5	CASSLAQGDEQFF	TGTGCCAGCAGCTTGGCGCAGGGGGATGAGCAGTTCTTC
.	TRBJ1-1	TRBD1	TRBV6-5	CASSYSRTGNTEAFF	TGTGCCAGCAGTTACTCCCGGACAGGGAACACTGAAGCTTTCTTT
.	TRBJ2-7	.	TRBV10-3	CAISESGGQIRQYF	TGTGCCATCAGTGAGTCGGGGGGGCAGATTAGACAGTACTTC
.	TRBJ1-1	.	TRBV29-1	CSVYSYTEAFF	TGCAGCGTATACTCATACACTGAAGCTTTCTTT
.	TRBJ2-7	TRBD2	TRBV2	CASRGTSGRYEQYF	TGTGCCAGCAGGGGGACTAGCGGGAGGTACGAGCAGTACTTC
few	TRBJ1-4	TRBD1	TRBV6-1	CASSGGTGFEKLFF	TGTGCCAGCAGTGGGGGGACAGGGTTTGAAAAACTGTTTTTT
.	TRBJ1-5	.	TRBV6-1	CASSPQGYNQPQHF	TGTGCCAGCAGTCCGCAGGGTTACAATCAGCCCCAGCATTTT
.	TRBJ1-2	TRBD1	TRBV14	CASSQLKGQRDGYTF	TGTGCCAGCAGCCAGTTGAAGGGACAGAGGGATGGCTACACCTTC
.	TRBJ2-6	TRBD2	TRBV5-3	CARSSRGGAGANVLTF	TGTGCCAGAAGCTCGCGGGGGGGCGCTGGGGCCAACGTCCTGACTTTC
once	TRBJ1-3	.	TRBV16	CASSQAGIGNTIYF	TGTGCCAGCAGCCAGGCAGGGATTGGAAACACCATATATTTT
.	TRBJ1-3	.	TRBV18	CASSPIGGASGNTIYF	TGTGCCAGCTCACCCATCGGGGGGGCCTCTGGAAACACCATATATTTT
.	TRBJ1-1	.	TRBV20-1	CSASGDRAAFF	TGCAGTGCTAGCGGAGACAGAGCAGCTTTCTTT
.	TRBJ2-2	.	TRBV27	CASSPGPPGMNTGELFF	TGTGCCAGCAGTCCAGGTCCCCCCGGTATGAACACCGGGGAGCTGTTTTTT
.	TRBJ2-5	.	TRBV18	CASSPFTVQETQYF	TGTGCCAGCTCACCATTCACAGTTCAAGAGACCCAGTACTTC
.	TRBJ2-3	.	TRBV13	CASSLGRGIDTDTQYF	TGTGCCAGCAGCTTAGGCCGGGGGATAGACACAGATACGCAGTATTTT
.	TRBJ1-2	TRBD1	TRBV9	CASSESYRDRGQEGYTF	TGTGCCAGCAGCGAATCATACCGGGACAGGGGGCAAGAGGGCTACACCTTC
few	TRBJ2-7	.	TRBV7-2	CASSLVWGGSYEQYF	TGTGCCAGCAGCTTAGTTTGGGGAGGATCCTACGAGCAGTACTTC
once	TRBJ1-2	TRBD1	TRBV6-5	CASSSWQGASYGYTF	TGTGCCAGCAGTTCATGGCAGGGGGCTAGCTATGGCTACACCTTC
once	TRBJ2-5	TRBD2	TRBV2	CASSETPGLAVTQYF	TGTGCCAGCAGTGAGACTCCGGGACTAGCGGTGACCCAGTACTTC
.	TRBJ2-7	.	TRBV15	CATSRDTEGYEQYF	TGTGCCACCAGCCGGGACACCGAGGGCTACGAGCAGTACTTC
.	TRBJ1-2	.	TRBV10-3	CATEPGQTHGYTF	TGTGCCACGGAACCGGGACAAACTCATGGCTACACCTTC
.	TRBJ2-7	TRBD2	TRBV28	CASSFPRTSGGVSYEQYF	TGTGCCAGCAGTTTCCCTCGGACTAGCGGGGGGGTTTCCTACGAGCAGTACTTC
.	TRBJ2-4	.	TRBV29-1	CSVEHVGGKNIQYF	TGCAGCGTTGAACACGTGGGGGGTAAAAACATTCAGTACTTC
.	TRBJ1-2	.	TRBV5-5	CASSLDGRTANYGYTF	TGTGCCAGCAGCTTAGACGGCCGGACAGCGAACTATGGCTACACCTTC
.	TRBJ1-4	TRBD1	TRBV7-2	CASSPRGQTKLFF	TGTGCCAGCAGCCCTAGGGGACAGACAAAACTGTTTTTT
.	TRBJ1-4	TRBD1	TRBV9	CASSEGEGQVAPIRREKLFF	TGTGCCAGCAGCGAGGGAGAGGGACAGGTCGCGCCCATTCGTAGAGAAAAACTGTTTTTT
few	TRBJ2-7	.	TRBV14	CASSQVGLYEQYF	TGTGCCAGCAGCCAAGTGGGCCTCTACGAGCAGTACTTC
once	TRBJ2-7	TRBD2	TRBV27	CATSYSGGSYEQYF	TGTGCCACCAGCTATAGCGGGGGAAGCTACGAGCAGTACTTC
.	TRBJ1-2	TRBD1	TRBV27	CASTPAITGRGNYGYTF	TGTGCCAGCACCCCCGCGATAACTGGCAGGGGGAACTATGGCTACACCTTC
.	TRBJ1-1	.	TRBV13	CASSLWRPMNTEAFF	TGTGCCAGCAGCTTATGGAGGCCAATGAACACTGAAGCTTTCTTT
.	TRBJ2-2	.	TRBV5-5	CASSFLTGNTGELFF	TGTGCCAGCAGCTTCCTGACAGGGAACACCGGGGAGCTGTTTTTT
few	TRBJ1-6	TRBD1	TRBV6-6	CASSYSGQDNSPLHF	TGTGCCAGCAGTTACTCTGGACAGGATAATTCACCCCTCCACTTT
once	TRBJ2-1	TRBD2	TRBV11-3	CASSVGLAGGRNEQFF	TGTGCCAGCAGCGTAGGACTAGCGGGGGGTCGGAATGAGCAGTTCTTC
.	TRBJ1-1	.	TRBV5-1	CASSPGRRAVGNTEAFF	TGCGCCAGCAGCCCGGGGAGGAGGGCGGTTGGGAACACTGAAGCTTTCTTT
once	TRBJ1-1	.	TRBV10-3	CAIGRGEGTEAFF	TGTGCCATCGGGAGGGGGGAGGGTACTGAAGCTTTCTTT
.	TRBJ1-2	TRBD1	TRBV27	CASSLVQGTGGPTTF	TGTGCCAGCAGTTTAGTTCAGGGGACAGGGGGCCCCACCACCTTC
.	TRBJ1-2	.	TRBV5-6	CASSFPAGYGDGYTF	TGTGCCAGCAGCTTTCCCGCGGGGTACGGAGATGGCTACACCTTC
.	TRBJ2-2	TRBD2	TRBV7-2	CASSSRTSGPTPPGELFF	TGTGCCAGCAGCTCTCGGACTAGCGGACCCACCCCCCCCGGGGAGCTGTTTTTT
once	TRBJ2-5	TRBD2	TRBV19	CASRLRGGEGTQYF	TGTGCCAGCCGACTACGCGGGGGGGAGGGTACCCAGTACTTC
.	TRBJ1-2	TRBD1	TRBV19	CASSRGQGDSYGYTF	TGTGCCAGTAGTAGGGGACAGGGCGACAGCTATGGCTACACCTTC
.	TRBJ2-5	TRBD2	TRBV5-1	CASSSPGVAGETQYF	TGCGCCAGCAGCAGTCCTGGGGTAGCGGGGGAGACCCAGTACTTC
.	TRBJ2-3	TRBD2	TRBV19	CASSPHSTASGSTDTQYF	TGTGCCAGTAGTCCCCACAGCACCGCTAGCGGGAGCACAGATACGCAGTATTTT
.	TRBJ2-5	.	TRBV6-1	CASSEGRETQYF	TGTGCCAGCAGTGAAGGGCGGGAGACCCAGTACTTC